These 3 T cell receptor beta chains came from one sample sequenced in a study of cytomegalovirus exposure and HLA in healthy donors. Clones were read by immunoSEQ multiplex PCR, and TCRdb kept only the in-frame ones, dropping some. The sample includes more than 110,000 clones, 94% seen only once; the top ten take roughly 1.9%. Specimen: PBMCs. The origin of the receptors is a man between 18 and 35 years old in good health and CMV-seropositive.

The chain combines TRBV14 with TRBJ1-2, with TRBD1 matching 9 bases. This CDR3 region has 13 residues. From germline, CDR1 is SGHDN and CDR2 FVKESK. The V gene end was trimmed by 4 bases and the J gene end by 5 bases; junction bases not matched to a gene: 2. CDR3: CASSRDRVYGYTF. The CDR3 DNA follows: TGTGCCAGCAGCCGGGACAGGGTGTATGGCTACACCTTC.

The chain couples TRBV10-1 to TRBJ1-1, with D unclear. Germline CDR1 WNHNN, CDR2 SYGVQD (reference sequence). The CDR3 runs 14 residues. V dropped 6 bases and J dropped 4 bases, with 15 bases sitting between them. In nucleotides, the CDR3 is TGCGCCAGCAGCGTAGGCGGTTCGGCCACTGAAGCTTTCTTT. Amino acid sequence: CASSVGGSATEAFF.

The chain has TRBV5-1 and TRBJ1-2, with a weak D call TRBD1 (5 bases). Trimming stripped 7 bases from V and 0 bases from J, with 19 bases between. This CDR3 contains 16 residues. Per the germline V gene, CDR1 is SGHRS and CDR2 is YFSETQ. CDR3 protein: CASGLEVGAANYGYTF. As DNA, the CDR3 is TGCGCCAGCGGCCTCGAGGTAGGGGCGGCTAACTATGGCTACACCTTC. Together with reference TRBV5-1 and TRBJ1-2, the CDR3 gives the full variable domain: KAGVTQTPRYLIKTRGQQVTLSCSPISGHRSVSWYQQTPGQGLQFLFEYFSETQRNKGNFPGRFSGRQFSNSRSEMNVSTLELGDSALYLCASGLEVGAANYGYTFGSGTRLTVV.